The entry below gives a single T cell receptor (beta chain) sequence along with its context. Original processing methods: Nucleated cell number was recorded as an estimate derived from reference gene primer amplification. TCRdb's table, derived via immunoSEQ multiplex PCR, lists solely in-frame clones and lacks some. The DNA gave D and trimming, while V, J and clone size come from that table. The sample includes under 250,000 clones, 88% seen only once; the top ten take around 6.5%. Patients at the Seattle site were enrolled during active infection and followed longitudinally. This sample was included in a study of blood T cell repertoires in COVID-19. Study summary: Samples taken during acute and convalescent COVID-19 were collected in the United States, Italy and Spain. PBMCs, B-cell-depleted T cells, or T cells provided the cDNA or gDNA that made up the material.

Sequenced sample: peripheral blood. This TCR came from a woman under 40 with COVID-19, enrolled during active disease.

The CDR3 here is CATAGADSASTDTQYF. The CDR3 DNA follows: TGTGCCACAGCTGGAGCTGATAGCGCCAGCACAGATACGCAGTATTTT. V usage is TRBV24-1 and J usage is TRBJ2-3; D is perhaps TRBD2 (5 bases). This CDR3 region has 16 residues. CDR1 is KGHDR, CDR2 SFDVKD, per germline. Trimming removed 10 bases at V and 0 bases at J, with 19 bases between.